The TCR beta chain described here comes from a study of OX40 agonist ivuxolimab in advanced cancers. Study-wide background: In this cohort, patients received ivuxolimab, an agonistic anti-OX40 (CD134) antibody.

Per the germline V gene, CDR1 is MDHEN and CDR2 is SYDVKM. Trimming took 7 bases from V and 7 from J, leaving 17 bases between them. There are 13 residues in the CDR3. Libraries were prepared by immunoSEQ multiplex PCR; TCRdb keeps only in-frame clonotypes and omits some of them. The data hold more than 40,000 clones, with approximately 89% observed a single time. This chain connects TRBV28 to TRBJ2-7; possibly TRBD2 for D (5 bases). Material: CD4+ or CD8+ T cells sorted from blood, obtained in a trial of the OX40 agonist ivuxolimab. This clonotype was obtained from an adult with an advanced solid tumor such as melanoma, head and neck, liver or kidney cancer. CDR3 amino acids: CASTFQHRREQYF. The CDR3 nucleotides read TGTGCCAGCACATTCCAACACCGGAGGGAGCAGTACTTC.